The clone carrying this T cell receptor beta chain was observed many times. The antigen is not known. Amplification of TCR beta CDR3 regions was performed using RNA transcripts as template. HTBI primers were used for first-round RT-PCR of the TCR CDR3. TCRdb itself ran the multiplex PCR reads through MiXCR, one entry per CDR3 protein. The sample has approximately 870,000 distinct CDR3 sequences, over 35% seen once; the top ten hold 7.5% to 9.5%. CDR3 length: 13 residues. The germline V gene encodes CDR1 SQVTM and CDR2 ANQGSEA. V shed 5 bases and J 3 bases; nucleotides not matched to a gene: 3. These data originate in a study of T cells in Graves' hyperthyroidism and ophthalmopathy. Study-level points and caveats: Most clonotypes that expanded in the thyroid above 0.001 also showed up in blood. Ophthalmopathy cases were set apart from stable hyperthyroidism by a 13 V-J model.

From less than 13 ml of fresh peripheral blood, PBMCs were isolated. This chain uses TRBV29-1 with TRBJ2-2, with 7 bases identical to TRBD2. The sequencing input was blood. The sequence derives from a man between 18 and 35 years old with Graves' hyperthyroidism. CDR3 loop: CSVWEGDTGELFF. CDR3 coding DNA: TGCAGCGTTTGGGAGGGAGACACCGGGGAGCTGTTTTTT.